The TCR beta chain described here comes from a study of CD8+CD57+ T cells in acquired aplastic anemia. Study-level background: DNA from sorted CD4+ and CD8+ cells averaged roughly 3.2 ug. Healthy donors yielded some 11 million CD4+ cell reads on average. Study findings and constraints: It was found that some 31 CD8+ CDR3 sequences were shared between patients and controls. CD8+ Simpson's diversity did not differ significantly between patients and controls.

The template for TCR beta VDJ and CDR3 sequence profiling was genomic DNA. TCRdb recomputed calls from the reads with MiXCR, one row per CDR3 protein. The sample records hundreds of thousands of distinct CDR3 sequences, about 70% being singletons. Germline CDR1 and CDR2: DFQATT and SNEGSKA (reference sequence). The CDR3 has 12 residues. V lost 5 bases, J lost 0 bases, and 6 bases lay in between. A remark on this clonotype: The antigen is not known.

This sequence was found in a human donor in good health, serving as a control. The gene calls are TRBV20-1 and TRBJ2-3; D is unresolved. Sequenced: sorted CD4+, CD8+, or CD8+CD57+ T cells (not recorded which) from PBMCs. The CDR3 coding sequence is TGCAGTGCTGAGATTAGCACAGATACGCAGTATTTT. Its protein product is CSAEISTDTQYF.